Below are 14 T cell receptor beta chains sequenced from a single sample in a study of Ad26.COV2.S vaccination and SARS-CoV-2 variants. The treatment was: roughly 19 received Ad26.COV2.S at low or high dose, single or two shots; several received placebo; per-sample allocation not given. Sampling happened 63 days after the first vaccine or placebo injection. The repertoire was sequenced with immunoSEQ multiplex PCR; TCRdb's copy has only in-frame clones and lacks some. Of about 350,000 clones listed, roughly 90% were seen once; the top ten hold 6.4%. The source was peripheral blood, collected in a trial of Ad26.COV2.S vaccine versus placebo. These receptors came from a person aged 18-60 years who received the Ad26.COV2.S COVID-19 vaccine or a placebo.

This chain uses TRBV6-5 with TRBJ2-2; TRBD2 matches at 10 bases. CDR1 MNHEY and CDR2 SVGAGI come from the germline V gene. The V segment lost 7 bases and the J segment 1 base; nucleotides outside the gene matches: 3. CDR3 length: 15 residues. Here the CDR3 DNA reads TGTGCCAGCATCTTAGCGGGAGGGAACACCGGGGAGCTGTTTTTT. Protein sequence: CASILAGGNTGELFF.

This sequence joins TRBV27 and TRBJ2-7; 7 nucleotides agree with TRBD1. The CDR3 sequence is 13 residues long. CDR1 and CDR2 (germline): MNHEY, SMNVEV (reference sequence). V shed 6 bases, J shed 3 bases, and the junction held 5 bases outside the gene matches. The CDR3 region is CASSRPGGYEQYF. The DNA of the CDR3 is TGTGCCAGCAGCCGACCAGGGGGCTACGAGCAGTACTTC.

The rearrangement uses TRBV28 and TRBJ2-7; 10 bases map to TRBD1. This CDR3 has 16 amino acids. Germline trimming cut 3 bases from V and 6 bases from J; bases unmatched to any gene: 11. Germline-derived CDR1 and CDR2 are MDHEN and SYDVKM. DNA for the CDR3: TGTGCCAGCAGTTTGAGGGCTGGGACAGGGGCTCGCGAGCAGTACTTC. This translates into CASSLRAGTGAREQYF.

The chain uses TRBV9 and TRBJ2-2, with D possibly being TRBD1 (6 bases). This CDR3 region has 15 residues. Per the germline V gene, CDR1 is SGDLS and CDR2 is YYNGEE. V was pared by 4 bases and J by 0 bases, with 10 bases between. In DNA, the CDR3 is TGTGCCAGCAGCACCGGACAGTCGAACACCGGGGAGCTGTTTTTT. This gives the protein CASSTGQSNTGELFF.

In its sample, this clone was seen once. The chain has TRBV30 and TRBJ1-2; 7 bases align to TRBD1. Germline CDR1 reads GTSNPN; CDR2 reads SVGIG (reference sequence). V was pared by 0 bases and J by 7 bases, with 8 bases of the junction left unmatched. There are 14 residues in the CDR3. In DNA form, the CDR3 reads TGTGCCTGGAGTGTACATGAGGGGGCGAGTGGCTACACCTTC. Amino acids: CAWSVHEGASGYTF.

This clone was observed a few times. Since a much larger clone is just one base distant, this may be a read error. V is TRBV7-3 and J is TRBJ1-1, with D possibly matching TRBD1 (6 bases). Germline CDR1 is SGHTA and CDR2 is FQGTGA. V was cut by 2 bases and J by 5 bases, with 12 bases left in between. CDR3 size: 14 residues. The CDR3 region is CASSLEGVGTEAFF. The DNA for the CDR3 is TGTGCCAGCAGCTTAGAGGGGGTCGGTACTGAAGCTTTCTTT.

The chain couples TRBV7-3 to TRBJ1-2; 8 bases line up with TRBD1. This CDR3 is 14 amino acids long. The germline CDR1 and CDR2 sequences are SGHTA and FQGTGA. V shed 8 bases and J 8 bases; nucleotides not matched to a gene: 13. DNA for the CDR3: TGTGCCAGCCGAAAGCAGGGGGCGCATGAAGGCTACACCTTC. Its protein is CASRKQGAHEGYTF.

The gene calls are TRBV7-9 and TRBJ1-1, with D possibly being TRBD1 (6 bases). The length of the CDR3 is 18 residues. Trimming took off 3 bases at V and 2 bases at J, with 22 bases between the two ends. Germline V gene sequence: CDR1 SEHNR, CDR2 FQNEAQ (reference sequence). For the CDR3, the DNA is TGTGCCAGCAGCTTGGCAAAGGGCGGACAGCGCTTAAACACTGAAGCTTTCTTT. Translation: CASSLAKGGQRLNTEAFF. Filled out from reference TRBV7-9 and TRBJ1-1, the complete variable domain reads DTGVSQNPRHKITKRGQNVTFRCDPISEHNRLYWYRQTLGQGPEFLTYFQNEAQLEKSRLLSDRFSAERPKGSFSTLEIQRTEQGDSAMYLCASSLAKGGQRLNTEAFFGQGTRLTVV.

This clone was recorded once. The chain couples TRBV30 to TRBJ1-5; 7 bases are a match to TRBD1. Losses at the gene ends were 2 bases for V and 7 bases for J; bases not matched to a gene: 8. This CDR3 is 14 amino acids long. Germline-derived CDR1 and CDR2 are GTSNPN and SVGIG (reference sequence). The CDR3, as DNA: TGTGCCTGGAGTCGGGACAGCCGAGGGCAGCCCCAGCATTTT. Residues: CAWSRDSRGQPQHF.

A remark on this clone: Other DNA variants within this sample encode the same CDR3. The rearrangement joins TRBV6-5 to TRBJ2-7; 7 positions agree with TRBD1. CDR1 MNHEY and CDR2 SVGAGI come from the germline V gene. V lost 3 bases, J lost 2 bases, and 4 bases stayed unmatched. The CDR3 extends over 14 amino acids. CDR3 protein: CASSYGQGAYEQYF. CDR3 DNA sequence: TGTGCCAGCAGTTATGGGCAGGGGGCCTACGAGCAGTACTTC.

V and J are TRBV30 and TRBJ1-1; D unclear. There are 17 residues in the CDR3. Trimming cost V 0 bases and J 5 bases, with 22 bases left between them. Germline lookup yields CDR1 GTSNPN and CDR2 SVGIG (reference sequence). This CDR3 reads CAWSVSSSRVEGTEAFF. In DNA form, the CDR3 reads TGTGCCTGGAGTGTATCTTCTTCTCGGGTCGAAGGGACTGAAGCTTTCTTT.

This chain joins TRBV2 and TRBJ2-7; no clear D gene. The V gene's germline CDR1 is SNHLY and CDR2 FYNNEI. This CDR3 has 11 residues. Trimming pared 3 bases from V and 4 bases from J, leaving 4 bases between. The CDR3 sequence is CASSDNYEQYF. CDR3 nucleotides: TGTGCCAGCAGTGACAATTACGAGCAGTACTTC. The full variable domain, in which reference TRBV2 and TRBJ2-7 provide the parts outside the CDR3, is EPEVTQTPSHQVTQMGQEVILRCVPISNHLYFYWYRQILGQKVEFLVSFYNNEISEKSEIFDDQFSVERPDGSNFTLKIRSTKLEDSAMYFCASSDNYEQYFGPGTRLTVT.

This chain joins TRBV4-3 and TRBJ1-2, with unresolved D. The CDR3 contains 14 residues. CDR1 is LGHNA, CDR2 YSLEER, per germline. Trimming took off 1 base at V and 2 bases at J, with 8 bases between the two ends. The CDR3 spells CASSQGSVNYGYTF. CDR3 nucleotides: TGCGCCAGCAGCCAAGGCTCAGTCAACTATGGCTACACCTTC.

This chain links TRBV11-2 with TRBJ1-6; weak D call: TRBD1 (5 bases). V lost 5 bases and J 7 bases, leaving 12 bases between the germline ends. The CDR3 loop spans 14 amino acids. The germline gives CDR1 SGHAT, CDR2 FQNNGV. This CDR3 reads CASSADRRNSPLHF. The CDR3 DNA reads as TGTGCCAGCAGCGCCGACAGAAGAAATTCACCCCTCCACTTT.